Following are 6 T cell receptor beta chains from one sample sequenced in a study of shared clonotypes between healthy human individuals. Clones were sequenced by immunoSEQ multiplex PCR, and TCRdb holds only the in-frame ones, with some missing. The sample contains some 1.5 million clones, about 96% of which appear only once. Sequenced material: naive CD4+ T cells sorted from blood. Subset specified: CD45RA+ positively selected. These receptors originate from a man in his thirties or forties in good health.

The chain has TRBV2 and TRBJ2-5; TRBD2 matches at 8 bases. The germline gives CDR1 SNHLY, CDR2 FYNNEI. V lost 3 bases to trimming and J lost 5 bases; unmatched junction nucleotides: 14. CDR3 length equals 17 residues. The CDR3 loop is CASSDALLAGMSETQYF. The CDR3 coding sequence is TGTGCCAGCAGTGACGCCCTATTAGCGGGAATGTCGGAGACCCAGTACTTC.

The V call is TRBV18, the J call TRBJ2-3; D gene ambiguous. Germline assignment: CDR1 KGHSH and CDR2 LQKENI. There are 14 residues in the CDR3. Trimming stripped 1 base from V and 1 base from J, with 6 bases between. The CDR3: CASSPQVRTDTQYF. The CDR3 DNA sequence: TGTGCCAGCTCACCACAGGTTCGCACAGATACGCAGTATTTT. Using reference TRBV18 and TRBJ2-3 for the parts outside the CDR3, the full variable domain is NAGVMQNPRHLVRRRGQEARLRCSPMKGHSHVYWYRQLPEEGLKFMVYLQKENIIDESGMPKERFSAEFPKEGPSILRIQQVVRGDSAAYFCASSPQVRTDTQYFGPGTRLTVL.

V usage is TRBV2 and J usage is TRBJ1-2, with a possible D match to TRBD1 (6 bases). CDR1 and CDR2 (germline): SNHLY, FYNNEI. This CDR3 region has 14 residues. Trimming removed 3 bases from V and 4 bases from J, with 12 bases in between. CDR3 in DNA: TGTGCCAGCAGTGATAAGGGGGGGCGCTATGGCTACACCTTC. It encodes CASSDKGGRYGYTF. Supplemented by reference TRBV2 and TRBJ1-2, the full variable domain reads EPEVTQTPSHQVTQMGQEVILRCVPISNHLYFYWYRQILGQKVEFLVSFYNNEISEKSEIFDDQFSVERPDGSNFTLKIRSTKLEDSAMYFCASSDKGGRYGYTFGSGTRLTVV.

The rearrangement links TRBV30 to TRBJ2-5; maybe TRBD1 (5 bases). With the DNA end fitting TRBJ2-7 better, the J assignment may be wrong. The CDR3 is 12 amino acids. Germline V CDR1 and CDR2: GTSNPN, SVGIG (reference sequence). Written as DNA, the CDR3 is TGTGCCTGGAGCGACGGACAATACGAGCAGTACTTC. The encoded protein is CAWSDGQYEQYF.

The chain couples TRBV19 to TRBJ2-7; 7 bases fit TRBD2. Germline V gene sequence: CDR1 LNHDA, CDR2 SQIVND (reference sequence). The CDR3 has 15 amino acids. V shed 8 bases and J 2 bases; nucleotides not matched to a gene: 12. DNA for the CDR3: TGTGCCAGTTCTCCTACTAGCGCAAAGACCTACGAGCAGTACTTC. It codes for CASSPTSAKTYEQYF.

The chain carries TRBV19 and TRBJ1-5, with TRBD1 as a possible D gene (5 bases). CDR3 length: 13 residues. Per the germline V gene, CDR1 is LNHDA and CDR2 is SQIVND (reference sequence). The V end was cut by 11 bases, the J end by 1 base, with 12 bases between. The DNA for the CDR3 is TGTGCCGCAACGACAGCGAGCAATCAGCCCCAGCATTTT. Translating gives CAATTASNQPQHF.